This TCR beta chain was found in a study of T-cell reconstitution after alpha-beta-depleted transplantation in children. Unique molecular identifiers were built into the TCRbeta library. TCRdb re-called the PCR reads with MiXCR, one entry per CDR3 protein. This table has about 640,000 distinct CDR3 sequences, 16% appearing once. About this clonotype itself: A clone one base away is much larger, so this may be a read error. Lacking the conserved final phenylalanine or tryptophan, this CDR3 likely reflects a read error.

Germline V gene data show CDR1 as DFQATT and CDR2 as SNEGSKA (reference sequence). Trimming left V 0 bases short and J 4 bases short, with 13 bases between. There are 14 residues in the CDR3. Here the sequenced sample was PBMCs from the stem cell graft donor, taken from the stem cell graft. The receptor comes from a human donor who donated a stem cell graft to a child with acute myeloid leukemia. V and J are TRBV20-1 and TRBJ2-7, with a weak D call TRBD1 (6 bases). CDR3 nucleotides: TGCAGTGCTAGAGATCTCAGGGGTCGTTACGAGCAGTACGCC. It translates to CSARDLRGRYEQYA.